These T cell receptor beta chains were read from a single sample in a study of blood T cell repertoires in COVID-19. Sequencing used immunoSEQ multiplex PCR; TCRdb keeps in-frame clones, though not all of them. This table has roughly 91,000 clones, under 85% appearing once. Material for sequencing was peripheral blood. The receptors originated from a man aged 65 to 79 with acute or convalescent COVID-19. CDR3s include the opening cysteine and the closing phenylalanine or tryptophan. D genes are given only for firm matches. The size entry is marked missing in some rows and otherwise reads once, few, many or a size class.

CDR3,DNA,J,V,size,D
CASSRLPGGKETQYF,TGCGCCAGCAGCCGTCTGCCAGGGGGAAAAGAGACCCAGTACTTC,TRBJ2-5,TRBV4-1,NA,TRBD1
CASSPELAGRTGELFF,TGTGCCAGCTCACCAGAGCTCGCGGGGCGGACCGGGGAGCTGTTTTTT,TRBJ2-2,TRBV18,NA,NA
CASSMRYSNQPQHF,TGTGCCAGTAGTATGCGGTATAGCAATCAGCCCCAGCATTTT,TRBJ1-5,TRBV19,few,NA
CASSLGGFNYGYTF,TGTGCCAGCAGCTTAGGCGGGTTTAACTATGGCTACACCTTC,TRBJ1-2,TRBV5-4,few,NA
CASSLAGTGSEKLFF,TGTGCCAGCAGCTTAGCCGGGACAGGGAGTGAAAAACTGTTTTTT,TRBJ1-4,TRBV7-9,NA,TRBD1
CASSTRQGRTGELFF,TGTGCCAGCAGTACGCGACAGGGGCGCACCGGGGAGCTGTTTTTT,TRBJ2-2,TRBV6-5,once,TRBD1
CASSQPEGGEQFF,TGTGCCAGCAGCCAACCCGAGGGAGGTGAGCAGTTCTTC,TRBJ2-1,TRBV6-5,NA,NA
CASSSAQGGSGELFF,TGTGCCAGCAGCTCGGCACAGGGTGGGAGCGGGGAGCTGTTTTTT,TRBJ2-2,TRBV11-1,NA,NA
CASSLDGLGTGGEKLFF,TGTGCCAGCAGCTTGGATGGTTTAGGCACAGGGGGCGAAAAACTGTTTTTT,TRBJ1-4,TRBV5-6,once,TRBD1
CASSPNRGTGELFF,TGCGCCAGCAGCCCGAACAGGGGCACCGGGGAGCTGTTTTTT,TRBJ2-2,TRBV5-1,once,TRBD1
CASSQEGSGGTQETQYF,TGCGCCAGCAGCCAAGAGGGTAGCGGGGGTACCCAAGAGACCCAGTACTTC,TRBJ2-5,TRBV4-1,NA,TRBD2
CASGPGGGRTDTQYF,TGTGCCAGCGGTCCAGGCGGGGGGCGGACAGATACGCAGTATTTT,TRBJ2-3,TRBV28,NA,TRBD2
CASSPISTSGGPKNIQYF,TGTGCCAGCAGTCCAATATCGACTAGCGGGGGGCCCAAAAACATTCAGTACTTC,TRBJ2-4,TRBV28,NA,TRBD2
CASRVTERGDYTF,TGCGCCAGCAGAGTGACAGAACGTGGAGACTACACCTTC,TRBJ1-2,TRBV5-1,NA,NA
CASSSKRNQETQYF,TGCGCCAGCAGCTCGAAGCGAAATCAAGAGACCCAGTACTTC,TRBJ2-5,TRBV5-1,NA,NA
CASSVGAVSGNTIYF,TGTGCCAGCAGCGTAGGGGCCGTCTCGGGAAACACCATATATTTT,TRBJ1-3,TRBV9,once,NA
CASSFVEGSNSPLHF,TGTGCCAGCAGCTTCGTCGAGGGCAGCAATTCACCCCTCCACTTT,TRBJ1-6,TRBV11-2,NA,NA
CASSPGENTEAFF,TGTGCCAGCAGTCCAGGGGAAAACACTGAAGCTTTCTTT,TRBJ1-1,TRBV2,once,NA
CASSNTANYGYTF,TGTGCCAGCAGCAACACCGCTAACTATGGCTACACCTTC,TRBJ1-2,TRBV11-2,NA,NA
CASRDNYNSPLHF,TGTGCCAGCCGGGACAACTATAATTCACCCCTCCACTTT,TRBJ1-6,TRBV13,NA,NA
CATSRTSGLSTDTQYF,TGTGCCACCAGCAGAACTAGCGGGCTAAGCACAGATACGCAGTATTTT,TRBJ2-3,TRBV15,NA,TRBD2
CASSFPLGGDHTGELFF,TGTGCCAGCAGCTTCCCGCTCGGGGGGGACCACACCGGGGAGCTGTTTTTT,TRBJ2-2,TRBV7-9,NA,TRBD2
CASSFGRLTNEKLFF,TGCGCCAGCAGCTTTGGTAGACTAACTAATGAAAAACTGTTTTTT,TRBJ1-4,TRBV5-1,NA,NA
CASSEQGPNEKLFF,TGTGCCAGCAGTGAACAGGGCCCGAATGAAAAACTGTTTTTT,TRBJ1-4,TRBV2,NA,NA
CASSARGIYEQYF,TGTGCCAGCAGTGCCCGGGGAATCTACGAGCAGTACTTC,TRBJ2-7,TRBV12-3/TRBV12-4,NA,NA
CASSQAGVPNEKLFF,TGTGCCAGCAGCCAAGCAGGTGTCCCCAATGAAAAACTGTTTTTT,TRBJ1-4,TRBV3-1/TRBV3-2,NA,NA
CASSQGRGRDGYTF,TGTGCCAGCAGCCAAGGACGGGGGAGGGATGGCTACACCTTC,TRBJ1-2,TRBV3-1/TRBV3-2,NA,NA
CASSLDDTGTGFDYGYTF,TGTGCCAGCAGCTTAGACGATACCGGGACAGGGTTTGACTATGGCTACACCTTC,TRBJ1-2,TRBV11-2,NA,TRBD1
CASSLVAGRGNTIYF,TGTGCCAGCAGCTTAGTTGCGGGGCGTGGAAACACCATATATTTT,TRBJ1-3,TRBV7-9,NA,NA
CASSQDGHLTEAFF,TGCGCCAGCAGCCAAGATGGACACCTCACTGAAGCTTTCTTT,TRBJ1-1,TRBV4-1,NA,NA
CASSQGTGSNQPQHF,TGTGCCAGCAGCCAGGGGACAGGTAGCAATCAGCCCCAGCATTTT,TRBJ1-5,TRBV4-2,once,TRBD1
CASNTGGTLNSPLHF,TGTGCCAGCAACACAGGGGGCACCCTTAATTCACCCCTCCACTTT,TRBJ1-6,TRBV2,once,TRBD1
CAISETRTGGIQETQYF,TGTGCCATCAGTGAGACTAGGACAGGGGGAATTCAAGAGACCCAGTACTTC,TRBJ2-5,TRBV10-3,NA,TRBD1
CASSSGLAGANEQFF,TGCGCCAGCAGCTCGGGACTAGCGGGGGCCAATGAGCAGTTCTTC,TRBJ2-1,TRBV5-1,NA,TRBD2
CASSLLGTSGGEDIQYF,TGCGCCAGCAGCCTCCTCGGGACTAGCGGGGGGGAGGACATTCAGTACTTC,TRBJ2-4,TRBV4-1,once,TRBD2
CASSLQGAGGTEAFF,TGTGCCAGCAGTCTACAGGGGGCGGGTGGCACTGAAGCTTTCTTT,TRBJ1-1,TRBV27,once,TRBD1
CASSADRGQGETQYF,TGTGCCAGCAGCGCCGACAGGGGGCAGGGAGAGACCCAGTACTTC,TRBJ2-5,TRBV2,NA,TRBD1
CASSQGVQETQYF,TGCGCCAGCAGTCAGGGGGTCCAAGAGACCCAGTACTTC,TRBJ2-5,TRBV10-2,NA,TRBD1
CASSSRTALSTEAFF,TGTGCCAGCAGCTCTAGGACAGCCCTGAGCACTGAAGCTTTCTTT,TRBJ1-1,TRBV7-6,NA,NA
CASSKDRATGELFF,TGTGCCAGCAGCAAGGACAGGGCTACCGGGGAGCTGTTTTTT,TRBJ2-2,TRBV5-4,NA,TRBD1
CAIRPGQGNTEAFF,TGTGCCATCCGACCGGGACAGGGAAACACTGAAGCTTTCTTT,TRBJ1-1,TRBV10-3,NA,TRBD1
CASSRLGAYNEQFF,TGTGCCAGCAGCCGCCTAGGGGCCTACAATGAGCAGTTCTTC,TRBJ2-1,TRBV11-2,NA,NA
CASSYSVRGINEQFF,TGTGCCAGCAGTTACTCGGTCAGGGGGATCAATGAGCAGTTCTTC,TRBJ2-1,TRBV6-5,NA,TRBD1
CASSQRQGGGEKLFF,TGTGCCAGCAGCCAAAGGCAGGGGGGAGGTGAAAAACTGTTTTTT,TRBJ1-4,TRBV3-1/TRBV3-2,NA,TRBD1